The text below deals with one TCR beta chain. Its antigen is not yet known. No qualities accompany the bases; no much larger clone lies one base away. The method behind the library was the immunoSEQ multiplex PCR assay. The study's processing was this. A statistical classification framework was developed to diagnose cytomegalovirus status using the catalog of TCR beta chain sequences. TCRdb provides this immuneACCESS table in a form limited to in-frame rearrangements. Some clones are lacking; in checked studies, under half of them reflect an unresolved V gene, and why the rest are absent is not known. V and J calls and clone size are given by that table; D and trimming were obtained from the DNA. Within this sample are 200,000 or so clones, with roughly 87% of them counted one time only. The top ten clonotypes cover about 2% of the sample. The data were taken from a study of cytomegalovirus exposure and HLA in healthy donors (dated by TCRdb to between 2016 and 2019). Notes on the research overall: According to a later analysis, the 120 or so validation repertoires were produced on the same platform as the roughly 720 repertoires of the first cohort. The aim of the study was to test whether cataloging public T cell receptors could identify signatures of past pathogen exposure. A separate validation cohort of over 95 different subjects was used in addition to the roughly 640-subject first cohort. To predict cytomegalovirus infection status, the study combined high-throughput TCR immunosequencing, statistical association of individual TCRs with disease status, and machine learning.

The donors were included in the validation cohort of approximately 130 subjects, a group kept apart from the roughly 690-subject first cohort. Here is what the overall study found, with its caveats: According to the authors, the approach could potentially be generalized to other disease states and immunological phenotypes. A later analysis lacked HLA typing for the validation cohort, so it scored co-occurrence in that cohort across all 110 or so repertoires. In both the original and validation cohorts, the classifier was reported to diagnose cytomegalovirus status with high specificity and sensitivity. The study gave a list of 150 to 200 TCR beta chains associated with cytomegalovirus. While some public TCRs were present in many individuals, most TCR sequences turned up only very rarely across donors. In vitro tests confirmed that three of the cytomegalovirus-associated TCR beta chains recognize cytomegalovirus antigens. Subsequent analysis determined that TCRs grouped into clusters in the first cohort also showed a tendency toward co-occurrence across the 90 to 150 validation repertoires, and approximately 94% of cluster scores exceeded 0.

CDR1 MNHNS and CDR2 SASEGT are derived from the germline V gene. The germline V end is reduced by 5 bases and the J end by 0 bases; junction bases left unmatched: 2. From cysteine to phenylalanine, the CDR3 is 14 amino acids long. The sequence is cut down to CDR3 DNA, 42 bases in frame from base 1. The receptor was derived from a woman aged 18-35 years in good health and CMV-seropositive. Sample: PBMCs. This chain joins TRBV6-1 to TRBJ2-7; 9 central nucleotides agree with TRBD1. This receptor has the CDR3 CASSRQGDSYEQYF. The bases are TGTGCCAGCAGTAGACAGGGGGACTCCTACGAGCAGTACTTC.